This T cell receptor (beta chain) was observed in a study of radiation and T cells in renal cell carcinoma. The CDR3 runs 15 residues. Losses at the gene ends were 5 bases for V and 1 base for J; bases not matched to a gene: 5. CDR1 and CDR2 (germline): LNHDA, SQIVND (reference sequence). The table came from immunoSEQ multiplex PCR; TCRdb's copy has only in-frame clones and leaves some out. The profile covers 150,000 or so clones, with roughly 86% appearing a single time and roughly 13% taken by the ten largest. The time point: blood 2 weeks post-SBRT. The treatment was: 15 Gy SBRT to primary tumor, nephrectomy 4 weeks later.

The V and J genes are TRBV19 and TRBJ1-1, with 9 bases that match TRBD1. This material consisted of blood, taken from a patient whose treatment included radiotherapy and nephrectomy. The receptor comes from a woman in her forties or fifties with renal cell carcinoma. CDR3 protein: CASSEQGAGNTEAFF. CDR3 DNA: TGTGCCAGTAGTGAACAGGGGGCTGGGAACACTGAAGCTTTCTTT.